These 9 T cell receptor beta chains share one sample of origin, sequenced in a study of OX40 agonist ivuxolimab in advanced cancers. Clones were read by immunoSEQ multiplex PCR, and TCRdb kept only the in-frame ones, dropping some. Of 100,000 to 120,000 clones in the sample, 85% to 95% were seen once. Source: CD4+ or CD8+ T cells sorted from blood, taken in a trial of the OX40 agonist ivuxolimab. Receptors originate from an adult with an advanced solid tumor such as melanoma, head and neck, liver or kidney cancer.

The chain couples TRBV5-4 to TRBJ2-1; 14 bases agree with TRBD2. J gave up 6 bases and V 4 bases, and 6 bases lay outside the gene matches. Germline V gene sequence: CDR1 SGHNT, CDR2 YYREEE (reference sequence). The CDR3 covers 16 residues. The CDR3 nucleotides are TGTGCCAGCAGCCAACAGGGACTAGCGGGAGCCAATGAGCAGTTCTTC. It is translated as CASSQQGLAGANEQFF.

The CDR3 coding sequence is TGTGCCAGCAGCCAATGGGGGGACTCCTACAATGAGCAGTTCTTC. It codes for CASSQWGDSYNEQFF. V usage is TRBV14 and J usage is TRBJ2-1; maybe TRBD2 (6 bases). This CDR3 has 15 residues. V gave up 2 bases and J gave up 0 bases, with 8 bases separating them. The germline gives CDR1 SGHDN, CDR2 FVKESK.

This chain links TRBV5-1 with TRBJ2-3, with a weak D call TRBD2 (6 bases). The V and J ends lost 7 bases and 5 bases respectively, with 11 bases between them. CDR3 length: 12 amino acids. CDR1 is SGHRS and CDR2 is YFSETQ in the germline V gene. The CDR3 nucleotides read TGCGCCAGCCGGGGGTTGGGAGATACGCAGTATTTT. Translated: CASRGLGDTQYF.

This clone has only one observation. The rearrangement joins TRBV5-1 to TRBJ2-7, with TRBD2 matching over 10 bases. J was trimmed by 2 bases and V by 2 bases; bases with no gene match: 7. Germline CDR1 and CDR2: SGHRS and YFSETQ. CDR3 length: 16 residues. The CDR3: CASSFGLAGATYEQYF. CDR3 DNA sequence: TGCGCCAGCAGCTTTGGCCTAGCGGGGGCCACCTACGAGCAGTACTTC.

This clone was detected once. The V gene is TRBV7-3, the J gene TRBJ2-2; D possibly corresponds to TRBD2 (6 bases). V was shortened by 4 bases and J by 2 bases, with 11 bases between the two germline ends. From germline, CDR1 is SGHTA and CDR2 FQGTGA. The CDR3 contains 15 residues. CDR3 region: CASSSTAGNTGELFF. CDR3 sequence (DNA): TGTGCCAGCAGCTCAACAGCGGGTAACACCGGGGAGCTGTTTTTT.

V gene TRBV27 combines with J gene TRBJ2-5; 11 bases agree with TRBD2. The CDR3 extends over 15 amino acids. Germline assignment: CDR1 MNHEY and CDR2 SMNVEV (reference sequence). V was clipped by 5 bases and J by 4 bases; unmatched bases: 6. The CDR3 loop reads CASSDSGGARETQYF. The CDR3 bases are TGTGCCAGCAGTGATAGCGGGGGGGCCAGAGAGACCCAGTACTTC.

The CDR3 DNA is TGTGCCAGCAGCGCGGGGACTCCATCGAACACCGGGGAGCTGTTTTTT. Residues: CASSAGTPSNTGELFF. The V call is TRBV9, the J call TRBJ2-2; possible D gene TRBD2, 6 bases. The CDR3 loop spans 16 amino acids. Trimming stripped 3 bases from V and 0 bases from J, with 12 bases between. Germline CDR1 SGDLS, CDR2 YYNGEE.

This chain uses TRBV7-6 with TRBJ2-7; 12 bases agree with TRBD2. In germline, CDR1 is SGHVS, CDR2 FNYEAQ. The V gene end was trimmed by 5 bases and the J gene end by 3 bases; junction bases not matched to a gene: 14. CDR3 length equals 18 residues. CDR3 residues: CASSRHQTSGSSFYEQYF. As DNA, the CDR3 is TGTGCCAGCAGCCGCCACCAGACTAGCGGGAGTTCGTTCTACGAGCAGTACTTC.

The gene calls are TRBV5-6 and TRBJ2-7; 8 positions match TRBD2. The length of the CDR3 is 17 residues. V trimming: 4 bases; J trimming: 0 bases; junction bases outside the gene matches: 12. Germline V gives CDR1 SGHDT, CDR2 YYEEEE. The CDR3 DNA reads as TGTGCCAGCAGCCCCGCTAGGGCTAGCGGGCTCTCCTACGAGCAGTACTTC. This sequence encodes CASSPARASGLSYEQYF.